One sample yielded the 18 T cell receptor beta chains listed below, sequenced in a study of blood T cell repertoires in COVID-19 (dated by TCRdb to the early 2020s). To prepare the library, the immunoSEQ multiplex PCR assay was applied. TCRdb mirrors the immuneACCESS table, restricted to in-frame sequences. Some clones are absent from its copies; in checked studies, under half trace to an unresolved V gene, and the reason for the others is unknown. In this sample the table shows around 150,000 clones, roughly 84% of which occur a single time. The ten top clones hold under 8.5% of the sample. Sequenced sample: peripheral blood. Every receptor here comes from a woman in her sixties or seventies with COVID-19, enrolled during active disease.

The chain uses TRBV7-3 and TRBJ2-3; D not resolved. The CDR3 is 14 amino acids. Trimming removed 2 bases at V and 4 bases at J, with 10 bases between. Per germline, CDR1 SGHTA and CDR2 FQGTGA. CDR3 in amino acids: CASSLGSRPDTQYF. For the CDR3, the DNA is TGTGCCAGCAGCTTAGGGTCTAGGCCAGATACGCAGTATTTT.

The chain employs TRBV5-1 and TRBJ2-6; D is undetermined. Trimming removed 0 bases at V and 2 bases at J, with 12 bases between. This CDR3 is 17 amino acids long. Germline values: CDR1 SGHRS, CDR2 YFSETQ. The CDR3 nucleotides are TGCGCCAGCAGCTTGGCCCCCCGACTCACTGGGGCCAACGTCCTGACTTTC. Protein sequence: CASSLAPRLTGANVLTF.

V is TRBV15 and J is TRBJ1-3; no reliable D call. CDR3 length: 17 amino acids. The germline V gene has CDR1 LNHNV and CDR2 YYDKDF (reference sequence). V was pared by 0 bases and J by 4 bases, with 16 bases between. The CDR3 protein is CATSRDLGVGRGNTIYF. CDR3 DNA: TGTGCCACCAGCAGAGATCTCGGCGTGGGGAGGGGAAACACCATATATTTT.

The V gene is TRBV11-2, the J gene TRBJ1-4; D is possibly TRBD1 (5 bases). CDR1 and CDR2 from the germline V gene are SGHAT and FQNNGV. Trimming shortened V by 6 bases and J by 1 base, and 12 bases separated the two germline ends. The CDR3 is 15 residues long. CDR3 amino acids: CASRDVGLTNEKLFF. The CDR3 DNA sequence: TGTGCCAGCAGAGACGTGGGGCTAACTAATGAAAAACTGTTTTTT.

CDR3 in amino acids: CASRPITYGYTF. The DNA for the CDR3 is TGTGCCAGCAGGCCTATTACCTATGGCTACACCTTC. The V gene is TRBV12-3 or TRBV12-4, the J gene TRBJ1-2; no definite D call. The CDR3 runs to 12 residues. With 6 bases removed from V and 4 bases from J, the gap between germline ends came to 9 bases.

The chain is built from TRBV4-1 and TRBJ1-5; TRBD1 aligns across 9 bases. The CDR3 contains 19 residues. J gave up 1 base and V 2 bases, and 12 bases lay outside the gene matches. Germline V gene data show CDR1 as MGHRA and CDR2 as YSYEKL. CDR3 DNA: TGCGCCAGCAGCCAATCGGGACAGGGAGGGGGTATAAGCAATCAGCCCCAGCATTTT. Translating it yields CASSQSGQGGGISNQPQHF.

This clone has just one count. The chain couples TRBV30 to TRBJ1-5; 8 nucleotides match TRBD1. Trimming at V came to 0 bases and at J to 6 bases, leaving 1 base not matched to a gene. From germline, CDR1 is GTSNPN and CDR2 SVGIG (reference sequence). CDR3 size: 13 residues. DNA for the CDR3: TGTGCCTGGAGTGTCACAGGGGGTCAGCCCCAGCATTTT. As protein: CAWSVTGGQPQHF.

The chain recombines TRBV10-2 with TRBJ2-7; D is possibly TRBD2 (6 bases). Germline V lookup: CDR1 WSHSY, CDR2 SAAADI. The CDR3 consists of 14 residues. The V gene lost 6 bases and the J gene lost 2 bases, with 14 bases spanning the gap. The CDR3 is CASRSGTGAYEQYF. Here the CDR3 DNA reads TGCGCCAGCAGGTCCGGGACTGGAGCCTACGAGCAGTACTTC.

This rearrangement joins TRBV6-5 to TRBJ1-1; a possible D gene is TRBD1 (5 bases). The V end lost 8 bases, the J end lost 7 bases, and 23 bases lay between the germline ends. CDR1 is MNHEY and CDR2 is SVGAGI in the germline V gene. This CDR3 spans 15 amino acids. Here the CDR3 reads CASGTRAPARVEAFF. The CDR3 nucleotides are TGTGCCAGCGGTACAAGGGCCCCGGCCAGGGTTGAAGCTTTCTTT.

The V and J genes are TRBV24-1 and TRBJ1-1; TRBD1 matches at 7 bases. CDR1 and CDR2 from the germline V gene are KGHDR and SFDVKD. The V and J ends lost 4 bases and 0 bases, in that order; junction bases with no gene match: 7. The CDR3 totals 16 residues. The CDR3 DNA reads as TGTGCCACCAGTGAAGCAGGGGGGTCGGTGAACACTGAAGCTTTCTTT. It translates to CATSEAGGSVNTEAFF.

The chain uses TRBV19 and TRBJ1-2; D gene unclear. Germline-derived CDR1 and CDR2 are LNHDA and SQIVND (reference sequence). This CDR3 spans 14 amino acids. Trimming left V 3 bases short and J 0 bases short, with 8 bases between. The CDR3 DNA follows: TGTGCCAGTAGTATCAGCGGGGCTAACTATGGCTACACCTTC. Its translation is CASSISGANYGYTF.

V usage is TRBV6-5 and J usage is TRBJ2-7, with a weak D call TRBD1 (6 bases). Trimming stripped 5 bases from V and 3 bases from J, with 14 bases between. CDR1 is MNHEY and CDR2 is SVGAGI in the germline V gene. This CDR3 contains 14 residues. The CDR3 here is CASSTGQINYEQYF. The DNA of the CDR3 is TGTGCCAGCAGTACGGGACAAATAAACTACGAGCAGTACTTC.

J is TRBJ2-7 and V is TRBV7-9, with 9 bases fitting TRBD2. The CDR3 covers 15 residues. Germline V gene data show CDR1 as SEHNR and CDR2 as FQNEAQ (reference sequence). V shed 0 bases, J shed 5 bases, and the junction held 5 bases outside the gene matches. The CDR3 reads CASSLATGLANEQYF. CDR3 DNA: TGTGCCAGCAGCTTAGCTACGGGACTAGCAAACGAGCAGTACTTC.

The chain recombines TRBV12-3 or TRBV12-4 with TRBJ2-2; unclear D gene. The V and J ends lost 4 bases and 6 bases respectively, with 6 bases between them. This CDR3 region has 12 residues. CDR3 nucleotide sequence: TGTGCCAGCAGTTCGGTGGCCGGGGAGCTGTTTTTT. Residues: CASSSVAGELFF.

In this sample, this clone turned up a few times. The chain uses TRBV30 and TRBJ1-2, with D perhaps matching TRBD1 (6 bases). Trimming stripped 0 bases from V and 8 bases from J, with 7 bases between. The CDR3 consists of 11 residues. The germline V gene has CDR1 GTSNPN and CDR2 SVGIG (reference sequence). The CDR3 DNA reads TGTGCCTGGAGTGTAGGGGGAGGCTACACCTTC. Its protein product is CAWSVGGGYTF.

This clone turned up a few times. The V and J genes are TRBV2 and TRBJ1-5; D may be TRBD1 (6 bases). V was shortened by 8 bases and J by 2 bases, with 13 bases between the two germline ends. Germline-derived CDR1 and CDR2 are SNHLY and FYNNEI. This CDR3 has 14 amino acids. The CDR3 loop is CASRGASGNQPQHF. CDR3 coding DNA: TGTGCCAGCCGGGGGGCCTCGGGCAATCAGCCCCAGCATTTT.

The chain uses TRBV10-1 and TRBJ2-3, with unresolved D. The CDR3 totals 13 residues. CDR1 is WNHNN, CDR2 SYGVQD, per germline (reference sequence). V was pared by 2 bases and J by 0 bases, with 3 bases between. CDR3 region: CASSEPSTDTQYF. The CDR3 bases are TGCGCCAGCAGTGAGCCTAGCACAGATACGCAGTATTTT.

The CDR3 DNA reads TGTGCCAGCATTACCCAAGGTCCAGGGGGTCACGAGCAGTACTTC. Its protein is CASITQGPGGHEQYF. The chain uses TRBV28 and TRBJ2-7, with 7 bases identical to TRBD1. The V gene's germline CDR1 is MDHEN and CDR2 SYDVKM. This CDR3 has 15 residues. V shed 7 bases and J 5 bases; nucleotides not matched to a gene: 14.